This T cell receptor beta chain was retrieved from a study of T cells in Graves' hyperthyroidism and ophthalmopathy. Amplified TCR beta CDR3 regions came from RNA transcripts. The TCR CDR3 was amplified in a first-round RT-PCR using the HTBI primer set. TCRdb called the multiplex PCR reads again in MiXCR, with one record for every CDR3 protein. Of under 400,000 distinct CDR3 sequences in the sample, approximately 25% were seen once. The ends were cut back, 2 bases at V and 3 bases at J, with 1 base in the middle. Germline values: CDR1 MNHEY, CDR2 SVGAGI. CDR3 length: 11 amino acids. This receptor was identified in a middle-aged man with Graves' hyperthyroidism. V gene TRBV6-5 combines with J gene TRBJ1-2, with unresolved D. Input material: blood. The CDR3, as DNA: TGTGCCAGCAGTTACGACTATGGCTACACCTTC. It is translated as CASSYDYGYTF.